What follows are 19 T cell receptor beta chains derived from one specimen sequenced in a study of cytotoxic CD8 clonotypes in ibrutinib-treated CLL. Sequenced by immunoSEQ multiplex PCR; TCRdb stores in-frame clones only, minus some. This sample has more than 110,000 clones, with 75% to 95% found just once. The source was PBMCs, collected after 12 months of ibrutinib treatment. The source is a human donor with chronic lymphocytic leukemia.

The rearrangement joins TRBV7-8 to TRBJ1-5, with D uncertain. CDR3 length equals 16 residues. Germline loops: CDR1 SGHVS, CDR2 FQNEAQ. The V end was cut by 2 bases, the J end by 0 bases, with 11 bases between. DNA for the CDR3: TGTGCCAGCAGCTTATTGGAGACTTATAGCAATCAGCCCCAGCATTTT. Translating gives CASSLLETYSNQPQHF. The variable domain in full, completed from reference TRBV7-8 and TRBJ1-5, reads GAGVSQSPRYKVAKRGQDVALRCDPISGHVSLFWYQQALGQGPEFLTYFQNEAQLDKSGLPSDRFFAERPEGSVSTLKIQRTQQEDSAVYLCASSLLETYSNQPQHFGDGTRLSIL.

The rearrangement links TRBV19 to TRBJ2-4; D tentatively reads TRBD1 or TRBD2 (5 bases each). Germline loops: CDR1 LNHDA, CDR2 SQIVND (reference sequence). V was trimmed by 0 bases and J by 4 bases, leaving 19 bases between them. The CDR3 totals 18 residues. DNA of the CDR3: TGTGCCAGTAGTATAGATCGGGGTCCAGACAGATTAAAAAACATTCAGTACTTC. As protein: CASSIDRGPDRLKNIQYF.

V usage is TRBV28 and J usage is TRBJ1-2, with D tentatively TRBD1 (5 bases). V shed 6 bases and J shed 6 bases, with 14 bases lying between them. The CDR3 is 13 residues long. Per the germline V gene, CDR1 is MDHEN and CDR2 is SYDVKM. The CDR3 DNA reads as TGTGCCAGCAGCATACGGGCGGGGGATGGCTACACCTTC. Encoded protein: CASSIRAGDGYTF.

This chain uses TRBV7-2 with TRBJ2-2; 11 bases map to TRBD1. Losses at the gene ends were 5 bases for V and 5 bases for J; bases not matched to a gene: 13. CDR1 is SGHTA, CDR2 FQGNSA, per germline. The CDR3 has 18 amino acids. This CDR3 is CASSPQSPGTGGTGELFF. The CDR3 bases are TGTGCCAGCAGCCCCCAAAGCCCCGGGACAGGGGGAACCGGGGAGCTGTTTTTT.

The chain combines TRBV11-1 with TRBJ2-3, with D uncertain. CDR3 length equals 14 residues. CDR1 SGHAT and CDR2 FQDESV come from the germline V gene (reference sequence). The V gene lost 7 bases and the J gene lost 4 bases, with 15 bases spanning the gap. The CDR3 is CASTHTNRPDTQYF. Written as DNA, the CDR3 is TGTGCCAGCACCCACACCAACCGGCCAGATACGCAGTATTTT.

This chain links TRBV27 with TRBJ2-7; 9 bases fit TRBD1. The CDR3 contains 14 residues. Germline CDR1 and CDR2: MNHEY and SMNVEV (reference sequence). The ends lost 5 bases at V and 5 bases at J; junction bases unmatched: 7. CDR3 DNA: TGTGCCAGCAGTACCGGGACAGGGTTCCACGAGCAGTACTTC. It yields the protein CASSTGTGFHEQYF.

This clone was seen just once. V and J are TRBV5-8 and TRBJ2-1; no definite D call. V lost 2 bases, J lost 5 bases, and 2 bases lay in between. The CDR3 is 11 residues long. Germline V gives CDR1 SGHTS, CDR2 YDEGEE. The CDR3 bases are TGTGCCAGCAGCTTCAACAATGAGCAGTTCTTC. This encodes CASSFNNEQFF.

This sequence joins TRBV28 and TRBJ2-1; 7 bases match TRBD1. Germline CDR1 is MDHEN and CDR2 is SYDVKM. J gave up 3 bases and V 4 bases, and 3 bases lay outside the gene matches. The CDR3 length is 14 residues. The CDR3 here is CASSSGQIYNEQFF. CDR3 sequence (DNA): TGTGCCAGCAGTTCGGGACAGATCTACAATGAGCAGTTCTTC.

This clone was seen a single time. The chain joins TRBV7-2 to TRBJ2-5; D tentatively reads TRBD1 or TRBD2 (5 bases each). This CDR3 comprises 13 residues. V dropped 6 bases and J dropped 1 base, with 9 bases sitting between them. The germline gives CDR1 SGHTA, CDR2 FQGNSA. The CDR3 DNA follows: TGTGCCAGCAGGGGGACGGTCCAAGAGACCCAGTACTTC. It translates to CASRGTVQETQYF.

The rearrangement joins TRBV6-4 to TRBJ1-2; no reliable D call. There are 14 residues in the CDR3. Germline CDR1 reads MRHNA; CDR2 reads SNTAGT. V lost 2 bases, J lost 1 base, and 8 bases lay in between. CDR3: CASSDGSNNYGYTF. CDR3 DNA sequence: TGTGCCAGCAGTGACGGTTCAAATAACTATGGCTACACCTTC.

The chain links TRBV9 to TRBJ2-1, with a weak D call TRBD1 (5 bases). Germline assignment: CDR1 SGDLS and CDR2 YYNGEE. The CDR3 loop spans 15 amino acids. The ends were cut back, 2 bases at V and 4 bases at J, with 13 bases in the middle. CDR3 DNA: TGTGCCAGCAGCGTGATGCCGGACACATACAATGAGCAGTTCTTC. As protein: CASSVMPDTYNEQFF.

The chain is built from TRBV19 and TRBJ1-5; D unresolved. CDR1 is LNHDA, CDR2 SQIVND, per germline (reference sequence). The ends were cut back, 5 bases at V and 5 bases at J, with 10 bases in the middle. This CDR3 has 13 amino acids. The CDR3 protein is CASSGPGYQPQHF. The CDR3 region has the DNA TGTGCCAGTAGTGGACCGGGGTATCAGCCCCAGCATTTT.

This rearrangement joins TRBV11-2 to TRBJ2-3; D might be TRBD2 (6 bases). Germline assignment: CDR1 SGHAT and CDR2 FQNNGV. The CDR3 covers 17 residues. V lost 1 base and J lost 0, with 14 bases in between. CDR3 sequence: CASSLVGTGSSTDTQYF. CDR3 nucleotide sequence: TGTGCCAGCAGCTTAGTCGGGACTGGTTCCAGCACAGATACGCAGTATTTT.

This clone was detected a few times. This sequence joins TRBV11-2 and TRBJ2-2; D is unclear. This CDR3 spans 12 amino acids. In germline, CDR1 is SGHAT, CDR2 FQNNGV. V was cut by 2 bases and J by 6 bases, with 4 bases left in between. This CDR3 reads CASSLTPGELFF. DNA of the CDR3: TGTGCCAGCAGCTTAACTCCCGGGGAGCTGTTTTTT.

V usage is TRBV4-1 and J usage is TRBJ2-7, with 7 bases aligning to TRBD2. Germline CDR1 reads MGHRA; CDR2 reads YSYEKL. CDR3 length equals 14 residues. V gave up 0 bases and J gave up 7 bases; unmatched junction bases: 6. CDR3 nucleotide sequence: TGCGCCAGCAGCCAAGACGCGGGAGAGGGGGAGCAGTACTTC. Translation gives CASSQDAGEGEQYF.

This clone came up once. The genes are TRBV5-1 and TRBJ1-1; D ambiguous. CDR1 is SGHRS and CDR2 is YFSETQ in the germline V gene. CDR3 length: 15 amino acids. Trimming took 0 bases from V and 1 from J, leaving 10 bases between them. The CDR3 region has the DNA TGCGCCAGCAGCTTGGAACCCGAAAAGAACACTGAAGCTTTCTTT. This gives the protein CASSLEPEKNTEAFF.

This chain joins TRBV15 and TRBJ2-7; D perhaps matches TRBD2 (6 bases). V was clipped by 0 bases and J by 3 bases, with 21 bases between them. CDR3 size: 18 residues. CDR1 and CDR2 from the germline V gene are LNHNV and YYDKDF (reference sequence). The CDR3 here is CATSRDRAIGGSFYEQYF. The CDR3 DNA reads TGTGCCACCAGCAGAGATCGGGCGATCGGGGGATCCTTCTACGAGCAGTACTTC.

The rearrangement joins TRBV2 to TRBJ2-5, with 15 bases matching TRBD2. CDR1 and CDR2 from the germline V gene are SNHLY and FYNNEI. The length of the CDR3 is 17 residues. Trimming at V came to 5 bases and at J to 2 bases, leaving 6 bases not matched to a gene. This CDR3 is CASSPGLAGGPQETQYF. CDR3 sequence (DNA): TGTGCCAGCAGTCCGGGACTAGCGGGAGGACCACAAGAGACCCAGTACTTC.

The chain is built from TRBV25-1 and TRBJ1-2; no clear D. Trimming removed 5 bases from V and 5 bases from J, with 15 bases in between. The CDR3 sequence is 14 residues long. Germline values: CDR1 MGHDK, CDR2 SYGVNS. The CDR3 DNA reads TGTGCCAGCAGTCCGGCAGGATGGATATATGGCTACACCTTC. Encoded protein: CASSPAGWIYGYTF.